This T cell receptor beta chain was recovered during a study of blood T cell repertoires in COVID-19. Study-level background: The samples span acute and convalescent COVID-19 from the United States, Italy and Spain. PBMCs, B-cell-depleted T cells, or T cells provided the cDNA or gDNA that made up the material.

This table comes from immunoSEQ multiplex PCR, and its TCRdb copy is limited to in-frame clones, with some not included. In the table there are hundreds of thousands of clones, 87% of which are singletons. Assignments of participants to cohorts depended upon their own reported clinical history. The sample taken for sequencing was PBMCs or T cells enriched from blood (not recorded which). The clonotype was recovered from a woman in her thirties with acute COVID-19.

The DNA for the CDR3 is TGTGCCAGCAGTTTATTCGGTGGCTACACCTTC. Translation gives CASSLFGGYTF. The gene calls are TRBV28 and TRBJ1-2; unclear D gene. CDR1 and CDR2 (germline): MDHEN, SYDVKM. This CDR3 has 11 residues. Trimming took off 1 base at V and 7 bases at J, with 4 bases between the two ends.